The 19 T cell receptor beta chains listed next were all sequenced from one sample in a study of T cells in Graves' hyperthyroidism and ophthalmopathy. The TCR beta CDR3 regions underwent amplification using RNA transcripts as the source. First-round RT-PCR targeting the TCR CDR3 was performed with the HTBI primer set. Each CDR3 protein gets one entry after TCRdb re-called the multiplex PCR reads with MiXCR. This table holds 450,000 to 650,000 distinct CDR3 sequences, roughly a sixth found once. Sample: blood. The receptors stem from a woman aged 18-30 years with Graves' ophthalmopathy.

The table lists this clonotype with many counts. CDR3 protein: CASSQAPGQGPYGYTF. The CDR3 coding sequence is TGTGCCAGCAGTCAAGCACCGGGACAGGGGCCTTATGGCTACACCTTC. This sequence joins TRBV13 and TRBJ1-2; 10 bases are shared with TRBD1. The CDR3 runs to 16 residues. V lost 6 bases to trimming and J lost 5 bases; unmatched junction nucleotides: 12. Germline assignment: CDR1 PRHDT and CDR2 FYEKMQ (reference sequence).

Only a few counts were recorded for this clonotype. V and J are TRBV4-2 and TRBJ2-5; 9 nucleotides line up with TRBD2. The CDR3 loop spans 17 amino acids. Germline loops: CDR1 LGHNA, CDR2 YNFKEQ. Trimming removed 0 bases from V and 2 bases from J; junction bases left unmatched: 7. The CDR3 nucleotides are TGTGCCAGCAGCCAAGAGCCGACTAGCGGAGCACAAGAGACCCAGTACTTC. This codes for CASSQEPTSGAQETQYF.

CDR3 DNA: TGTGCCAGCAGTTTATCCAGAGGCCAACCCCTCCACTTT. This translates into CASSLSRGQPLHF. The rearrangement uses TRBV27 and TRBJ1-6; D is uncertain. The CDR3 contains 13 residues. V was pared by 0 bases and J by 12 bases, with 9 bases between. Germline V gives CDR1 MNHEY, CDR2 SMNVEV (reference sequence).

This clonotype occurred many times. The chain employs TRBV5-5 and TRBJ2-3; 11 bases line up with TRBD2. The CDR3 extends over 15 amino acids. J was trimmed by 8 bases and V by 4 bases; bases with no gene match: 9. The germline V gene encodes CDR1 SGHKS and CDR2 YYEKEE (reference sequence). The CDR3 DNA is TGTGCCAGCAGCGTCACCACTAGCGGGGGTGCTACGCAGTATTTT. This codes for CASSVTTSGGATQYF. The full variable domain, with the rest looked up from reference TRBV5-5 and TRBJ2-3, is DAGVTQSPTHLIKTRGQQVTLRCSPISGHKSVSWYQQVLGQGPQFIFQYYEKEERGRGNFPDRFSARQFPNYSSELNVNALLLGDSALYLCASSVTTSGGATQYFGPGTRLTVL.

The chain carries TRBV6-2 or TRBV6-3 and TRBJ1-5; D perhaps matches TRBD1 (5 bases). Germline CDR1 MNHEY, CDR2 SVGEGT. The CDR3 runs 17 residues. Trimming removed 6 bases at V and 0 bases at J, with 18 bases between. CDR3 in amino acids: CASSPTDSSYSNQPQHF. For the CDR3, the DNA is TGTGCCAGCAGCCCTACCGACAGCTCTTATAGCAATCAGCCCCAGCATTTT.

This chain joins TRBV5-5 and TRBJ1-1; D may be TRBD1 (5 bases). Germline V gene sequence: CDR1 SGHKS, CDR2 YYEKEE (reference sequence). V lost 0 bases and J 4 bases, leaving 10 bases between the germline ends. The CDR3 runs 14 residues. CDR3 in amino acids: CASSLEGDSTEAFF. The CDR3 DNA reads as TGTGCCAGCAGCTTGGAAGGAGACAGCACTGAAGCTTTCTTT.

The chain is built from TRBV7-6 and TRBJ2-1, with D possibly called TRBD1 or TRBD2 (5 bases each). This CDR3 spans 17 amino acids. The germline gives CDR1 SGHVS, CDR2 FNYEAQ. The germline V and J ends were trimmed by 3 bases and 6 bases, with 21 bases remaining between them. The CDR3 DNA reads TGTGCCAGCAGCTTGAATCAGGGAGCCCTAGGTGGCAATGAGCAGTTCTTC. Translated: CASSLNQGALGGNEQFF.

Ten or more counts support this clonotype. The chain recombines TRBV3-1 with TRBJ2-7, with 10 nucleotides matching TRBD1. CDR1 and CDR2 from the germline V gene are LGHDT and YNNKEL (reference sequence). This CDR3 comprises 14 residues. Losses at the gene ends were 1 base for V and 5 bases for J; bases not matched to a gene: 2. The DNA of the CDR3 is TGTGCCAGCAGCCAAGCCGGGACAGGGGACGAGCAGTACTTC. This codes for CASSQAGTGDEQYF.

A note on this clonotype: This may be a read error, as it is one base from a much larger clone. The CDR3 nucleotides are TGTGCCAGCAGCCGAGGGTACACTGATGCTTTCTTT. Protein product: CASSRGYTDAFF. The chain is built from TRBV7-9 and TRBJ1-1, with D hard to call. Germline loops: CDR1 SEHNR, CDR2 FQNEAQ (reference sequence). This CDR3 is built from 12 residues.

This clonotype was counted at least ten times. The gene calls are TRBV20-1 and TRBJ2-1, with no clear D. The CDR3 is 12 residues long. The germline V gene encodes CDR1 DFQATT and CDR2 SNEGSKA (reference sequence). Between the trimmed V and J ends, which lost 1 base and 2 bases, there was a span of 3 bases. CDR3 residues: CSARGAYNEQFF. The CDR3 DNA is TGCAGTGCTAGAGGGGCCTACAATGAGCAGTTCTTC.

The chain is built from TRBV5-1 and TRBJ2-3; TRBD1 matches 8 bases. The ends lost 1 base at V and 4 bases at J; junction bases unmatched: 8. The germline V gene encodes CDR1 SGHRS and CDR2 YFSETQ. This CDR3 has 16 residues. The CDR3 coding sequence is TGCGCCAGCAGCTTGAATTTGGCAGGGGGCGCAGATACGCAGTATTTT. It specifies CASSLNLAGGADTQYF.

This clonotype was recorded many times. The chain uses TRBV6-2 or TRBV6-3 and TRBJ1-1; 8 bases are a match to TRBD1. Trimming cost V 7 bases and J 3 bases; bases outside gene matches: 4. Germline V gives CDR1 MNHEY, CDR2 SVGEGT. This CDR3 is 13 amino acids long. The CDR3: CASKDREDTEAFF. The CDR3 region has the DNA TGTGCCAGCAAGGACAGGGAGGACACTGAAGCTTTCTTT.

This clonotype showed up just a few times. The chain carries TRBV5-1 and TRBJ1-2, with TRBD1 matching over 8 bases. Germline values: CDR1 SGHRS, CDR2 YFSETQ. Losses at the gene ends were 0 bases for V and 1 base for J; bases not matched to a gene: 2. This CDR3 has 15 amino acids. CDR3 residues: CASSLGQGINYGYTF. Here the CDR3 DNA reads TGCGCCAGCAGCTTGGGACAGGGGATTAACTATGGCTACACCTTC.

As concerns this clonotype: A much larger clone is a single base away; this may be a read error. J is TRBJ1-1 and V is TRBV7-9, with D hard to call. CDR1 and CDR2 (germline): SEHNR, FQNEAQ (reference sequence). The CDR3 has 15 residues. The CDR3, as DNA: TGTGCCAGCAGCTTGGTCAATAGGCTGAACGCTGAAGCTTTCTTT. Amino acid sequence: CASSLVNRLNAEAFF.

V is TRBV20-1 and J is TRBJ2-1; 8 bases align to TRBD2. The CDR3 covers 13 residues. Germline V gene sequence: CDR1 DFQATT, CDR2 SNEGSKA (reference sequence). With 6 bases clipped from V and 10 bases from J, the junction kept 11 bases outside the gene matches. Here the CDR3 DNA reads TGCAGTGCCGCTAGCGGGTTTCATCACGAGCAGTTCTTC. Amino acids: CSAASGFHHEQFF.

The chain couples TRBV5-1 to TRBJ2-3; 13 bases are a match to TRBD2. This CDR3 spans 16 amino acids. V lost 6 bases, J lost 6 bases, and 10 bases stayed unmatched. Germline CDR1 is SGHRS and CDR2 is YFSETQ. For the CDR3, the DNA is TGCGCCAGCACTCTCGAAGGGACTAGCGGGGTCGATACGCAGTATTTT. Translating it yields CASTLEGTSGVDTQYF.

This clonotype showed up many times. The chain recombines TRBV6-2 or TRBV6-3 with TRBJ2-7; weak D call: TRBD2 (5 bases). This CDR3 comprises 15 residues. Per germline, CDR1 MNHEY and CDR2 SVGEGT. V was trimmed by 5 bases and J by 3 bases, leaving 17 bases between them. The CDR3 reads CASSPAAGRDYEQYF. In DNA form, the CDR3 reads TGTGCCAGCAGTCCGGCGGCGGGTCGCGACTACGAGCAGTACTTC.

In this sample, this clonotype turned up many times. The chain joins TRBV7-3 to TRBJ1-1; D gene unclear. The CDR3 is made up of 13 amino acids. Trimming cost V 4 bases and J 2 bases, with 8 bases left between them. Germline-derived CDR1 and CDR2 are SGHTA and FQGTGA. The CDR3: CASSYLDNTEAFF. Here the CDR3 DNA reads TGTGCCAGCAGCTACCTCGACAACACTGAAGCTTTCTTT.

This clonotype was observed many times. V usage is TRBV7-8 and J usage is TRBJ1-1; D uncertain. V lost 5 bases and J 3 bases, leaving 10 bases between the germline ends. In germline, CDR1 is SGHVS, CDR2 FQNEAQ. The CDR3 spans 13 residues. Written as DNA, the CDR3 is TGTGCCAGCAGCCTGGACGTTTACACTGAAGCTTTCTTT. Translated, it gives CASSLDVYTEAFF.